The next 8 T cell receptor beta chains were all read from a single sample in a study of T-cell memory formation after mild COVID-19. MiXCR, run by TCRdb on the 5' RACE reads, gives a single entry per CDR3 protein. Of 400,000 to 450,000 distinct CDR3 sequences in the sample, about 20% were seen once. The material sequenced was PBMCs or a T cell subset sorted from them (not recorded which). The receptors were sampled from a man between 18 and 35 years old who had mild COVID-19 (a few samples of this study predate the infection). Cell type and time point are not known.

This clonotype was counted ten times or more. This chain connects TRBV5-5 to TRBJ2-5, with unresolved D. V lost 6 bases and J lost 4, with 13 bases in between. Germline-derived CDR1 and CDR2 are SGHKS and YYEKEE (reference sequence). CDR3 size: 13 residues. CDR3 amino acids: CASIMSPRETQYF. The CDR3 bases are TGTGCCAGCATCATGAGTCCGAGAGAGACCCAGTACTTC. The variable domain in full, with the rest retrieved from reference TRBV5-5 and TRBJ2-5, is DAGVTQSPTHLIKTRGQQVTLRCSPISGHKSVSWYQQVLGQGPQFIFQYYEKEERGRGNFPDRFSARQFPNYSSELNVNALLLGDSALYLCASIMSPRETQYFGPGTRLLVL.

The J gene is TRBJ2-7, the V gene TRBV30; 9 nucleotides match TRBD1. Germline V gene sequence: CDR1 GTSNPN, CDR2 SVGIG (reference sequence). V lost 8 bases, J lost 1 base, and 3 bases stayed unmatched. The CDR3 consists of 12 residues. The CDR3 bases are TGTGCCAGAGGACAGGGGTCCTACGAGCAGTACTTC. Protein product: CARGQGSYEQYF.

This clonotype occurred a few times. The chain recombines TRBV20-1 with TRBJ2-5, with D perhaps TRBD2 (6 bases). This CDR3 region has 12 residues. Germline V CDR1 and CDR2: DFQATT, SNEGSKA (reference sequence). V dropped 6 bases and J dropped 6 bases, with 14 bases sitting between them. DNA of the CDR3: TGCAGTGCCCGGGACTCCCCGAAGACCCAGTACTTC. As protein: CSARDSPKTQYF.

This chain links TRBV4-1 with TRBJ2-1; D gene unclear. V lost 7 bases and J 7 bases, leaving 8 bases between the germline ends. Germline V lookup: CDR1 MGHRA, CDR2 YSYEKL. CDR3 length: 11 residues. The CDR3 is CASTYNNEQFF. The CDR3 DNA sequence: TGCGCCAGCACTTACAATAATGAGCAGTTCTTC.

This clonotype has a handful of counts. DNA of the CDR3: TGCAGTGCCCGGAGGGGCGCAGGTGAGCAGTTCTTC. Translation gives CSARRGAGEQFF. This chain connects TRBV20-1 to TRBJ2-1; D is possibly TRBD2 (6 bases). CDR1 and CDR2 from the germline V gene are DFQATT and SNEGSKA (reference sequence). This CDR3 region has 12 residues. Trimming shortened V by 6 bases and J by 9 bases, and 15 bases separated the two germline ends.

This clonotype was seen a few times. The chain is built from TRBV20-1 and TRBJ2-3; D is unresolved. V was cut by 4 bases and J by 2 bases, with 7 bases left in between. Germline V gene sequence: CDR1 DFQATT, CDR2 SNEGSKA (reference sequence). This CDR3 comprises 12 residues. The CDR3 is CSAKESTDTQYF. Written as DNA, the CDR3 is TGCAGTGCTAAGGAGTCCACAGATACGCAGTATTTT.

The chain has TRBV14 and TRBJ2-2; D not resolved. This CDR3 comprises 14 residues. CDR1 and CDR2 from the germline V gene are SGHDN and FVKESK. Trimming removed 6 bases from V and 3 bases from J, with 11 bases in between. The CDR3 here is CASRTGRYTGELFF. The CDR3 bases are TGTGCCAGCAGGACGGGTCGATACACCGGGGAGCTGTTTTTT. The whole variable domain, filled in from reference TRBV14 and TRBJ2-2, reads EAGVTQFPSHSVIEKGQTVTLRCDPISGHDNLYWYRRVMGKEIKFLLHFVKESKQDESGMPNNRFLAERTGGTYSTLKVQPAELEDSGVYFCASRTGRYTGELFFGEGSRLTVL.

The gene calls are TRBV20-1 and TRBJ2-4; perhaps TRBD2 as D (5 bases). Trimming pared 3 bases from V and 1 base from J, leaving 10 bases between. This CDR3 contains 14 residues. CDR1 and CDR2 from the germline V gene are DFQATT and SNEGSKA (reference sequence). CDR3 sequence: CSASDPGAKNIQYF. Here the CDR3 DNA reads TGCAGTGCTAGCGACCCGGGGGCCAAAAACATTCAGTACTTC.